One TCR beta chain is described in this entry. V lost 5 bases, J lost 2 bases, and 3 bases stayed unmatched. The CDR3 has 14 residues. Per germline, CDR1 LGHNT and CDR2 FRNRAP. Cohort 3 donors were reported recovered after two negative PCRs, clearance, or symptom resolution. This sample is drawn from a study of blood T cell repertoires in COVID-19. Turning to the study itself: The United States, Italy and Spain were the sources of the acute and convalescent COVID-19 samples. T cells, B-cell-depleted T cells, or PBMCs supplied cDNA or gDNA.

Some clones are missing from TCRdb's copy, which holds only in-frame ones; the method was immunoSEQ multiplex PCR. The table has fewer than 350,000 clones, 89% seen once. Sequencing was carried out using PBMCs or T cells enriched from blood (not recorded which). This TCR came from a woman aged 40 to 49 who had recovered from COVID-19. The chain employs TRBV12-5 and TRBJ1-3; 7 bases align to TRBD1. The CDR3 DNA follows: TGTGCTAGTGGTCCAGGGGGTACTGGAAACACCATATATTTT. Translated, it gives CASGPGGTGNTIYF.